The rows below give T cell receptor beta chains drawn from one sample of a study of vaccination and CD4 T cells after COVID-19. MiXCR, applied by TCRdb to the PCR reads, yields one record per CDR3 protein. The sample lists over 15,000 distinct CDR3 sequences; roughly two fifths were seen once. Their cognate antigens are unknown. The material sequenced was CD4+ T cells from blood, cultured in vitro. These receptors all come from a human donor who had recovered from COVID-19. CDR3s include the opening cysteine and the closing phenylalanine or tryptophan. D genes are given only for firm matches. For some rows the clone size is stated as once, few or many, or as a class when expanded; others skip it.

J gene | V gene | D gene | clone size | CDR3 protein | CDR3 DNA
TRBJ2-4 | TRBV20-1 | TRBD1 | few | CSANRGMAKNIQYF | TGCAGTGCCAACAGGGGTATGGCCAAAAACATTCAGTACTTC
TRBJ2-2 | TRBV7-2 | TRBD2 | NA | CASIVLGGTSGNIGELFF | TGTGCCAGCATCGTTTTGGGGGGGACTAGCGGGAATATCGGGGAGCTGTTTTTT
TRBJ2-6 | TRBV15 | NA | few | CATSGADSYGAGANVLTF | TGTGCCACCAGCGGCGCGGACAGTTATGGAGCTGGGGCCAACGTCCTGACTTTC
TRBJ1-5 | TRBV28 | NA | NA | CASSFWGGNQPQHF | TGTGCCAGCAGTTTTTGGGGGGGGAATCAGCCCCAGCATTTT
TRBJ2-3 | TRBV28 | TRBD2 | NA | CASSFPGLASTDTQYF | TGTGCCAGCAGTTTCCCCGGACTAGCGAGCACAGATACGCAGTATTTT
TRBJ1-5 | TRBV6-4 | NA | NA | CARRPGQPQHF | TGTGCCAGGAGGCCCGGGCAGCCCCAGCATTTT
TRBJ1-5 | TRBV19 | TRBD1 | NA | CASSISRGRGQPQHF | TGTGCCAGTAGTATATCCAGGGGGAGAGGGCAGCCCCAGCATTTT
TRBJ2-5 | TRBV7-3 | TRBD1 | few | CASSSGTEETQYF | TGTGCCAGCAGCTCCGGGACAGAAGAGACCCAGTACTTC
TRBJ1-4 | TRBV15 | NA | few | CATSRVLQGSPHLSEKLFF | TGTGCCACCAGCAGAGTCCTACAGGGTTCCCCACACCTAAGTGAAAAACTGTTTTTT
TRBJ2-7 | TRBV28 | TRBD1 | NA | CASSSTGSYNEQYF | TGTGCCAGCAGTTCGACAGGGTCGTACAACGAGCAGTACTTC
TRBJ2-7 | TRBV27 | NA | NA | CASSFGGSKYEQYF | TGTGCCAGCAGTTTTGGGGGGAGCAAGTACGAGCAGTACTTC
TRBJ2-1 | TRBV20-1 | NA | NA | CSARDGIGSNYNEQFF | TGCAGTGCTAGAGATGGGATAGGGAGTAACTACAATGAGCAGTTCTTC
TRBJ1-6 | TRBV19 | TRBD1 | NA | CASRPQGERYNSPLHF | TGTGCCAGTCGCCCCCAGGGGGAGAGATATAATTCACCCCTCCACTTT
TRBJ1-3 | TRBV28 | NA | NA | CASSLVDGQSYGNTIYF | TGTGCCAGCAGTCTTGTAGACGGTCAATCTTATGGAAACACCATATATTTT
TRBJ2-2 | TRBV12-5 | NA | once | CASGINTGELFF | TGTGCTAGTGGTATAAACACCGGGGAGCTGTTTTTT
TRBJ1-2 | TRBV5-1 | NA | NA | CASSFGSGDRNYGYTF | TGCGCCAGCAGCTTTGGGTCAGGGGACCGTAACTATGGCTACACCTTC
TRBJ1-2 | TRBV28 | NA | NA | CASSLSRGGYGYTF | TGTGCCAGCAGTTTGTCCAGGGGAGGCTATGGCTACACCTTC
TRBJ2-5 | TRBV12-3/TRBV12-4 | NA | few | CASSTRPYGWTQYF | TGTGCCAGCAGCACGAGACCCTACGGATGGACCCAGTACTTC
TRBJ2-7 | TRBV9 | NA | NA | CASSVGDGNYEQYF | TGTGCCAGCAGCGTAGGGGACGGGAACTACGAGCAGTACTTC
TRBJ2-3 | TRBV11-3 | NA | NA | CASSLQGLVTDTQYF | TGTGCCAGCAGCTTACAGGGTTTGGTCACAGATACGCAGTATTTT
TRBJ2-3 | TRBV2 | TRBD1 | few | CASGGQGYTDTQYF | TGTGCCAGCGGGGGACAGGGCTACACAGATACGCAGTATTTT
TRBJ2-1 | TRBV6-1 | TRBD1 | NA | CASRRTGGNEQFF | TGTGCCAGCAGAAGGACAGGGGGCAATGAGCAGTTCTTC
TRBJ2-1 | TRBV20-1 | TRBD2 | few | CSVWTSGIYNEQFF | TGCAGTGTTTGGACTAGCGGGATCTACAATGAGCAGTTCTTC
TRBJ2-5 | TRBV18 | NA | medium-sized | CASSQQGRETQYF | TGTGCCAGCTCCCAACAGGGTCGAGAGACCCAGTACTTC
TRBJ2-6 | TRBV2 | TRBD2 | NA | CASRGLAGVSGANVLTF | TGTGCCAGCAGGGGACTAGCGGGAGTGTCTGGGGCCAACGTCCTGACTTTC
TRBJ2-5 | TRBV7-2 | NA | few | CASSLDTARGTQYF | TGTGCCAGCAGCCTCGACACAGCCCGTGGGACCCAGTACTTC
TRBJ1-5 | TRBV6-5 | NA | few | CASSYAVHNQPQHF | TGTGCCAGCAGTTACGCGGTCCACAATCAGCCCCAGCATTTT
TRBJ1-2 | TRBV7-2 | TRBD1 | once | CASSLGPTGGRGDGYTF | TGTGCCAGCAGCTTAGGTCCGACAGGGGGGCGCGGGGATGGCTACACCTTC
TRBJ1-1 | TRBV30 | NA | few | CAWNLRVSWETEAFF | TGTGCCTGGAACCTAAGGGTGTCGTGGGAGACTGAAGCTTTCTTT
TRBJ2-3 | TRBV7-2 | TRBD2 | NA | CASSRRTSSPDTQYF | TGTGCCAGCAGCCGACGGACTAGCTCTCCAGATACGCAGTATTTT
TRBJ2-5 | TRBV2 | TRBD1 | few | CASSEVDRRETQYF | TGTGCCAGCAGTGAAGTGGACAGGAGGGAGACCCAGTACTTC
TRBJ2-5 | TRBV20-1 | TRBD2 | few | CSASLHGRPGETQYF | TGCAGTGCTAGTCTCCACGGGAGGCCCGGAGAGACCCAGTACTTC
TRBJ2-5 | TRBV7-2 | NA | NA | CASSLTGTQETQYF | TGTGCCAGCAGCTTAACCGGGACCCAAGAGACCCAGTACTTC
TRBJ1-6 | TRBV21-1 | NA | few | CASSRSLPHGGNSPLHF | TGTGCCAGCAGCAGGTCCCTTCCTCACGGTGGTAATTCACCCCTCCACTTT
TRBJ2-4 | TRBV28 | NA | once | CASSSPVRALAKNIQYF | TGTGCCAGCAGTTCTCCCGTGAGGGCCCTAGCCAAAAACATTCAGTACTTC